This section outlines one T cell receptor beta chain sequence together with its context. Methods used by the authors: Cell counts per sample came from amplifying reference gene primers. Repertoires were generated with immunoSEQ multiplex PCR, while TCRdb's copy carries only in-frame clones and drops some. V and J calls and clone size are those listed in that table; D and trimming were worked out from the DNA. There are 200,000 to 250,000 clones in the sample; about 83% occur only once, and around 1.3% lies in the top ten. The data were obtained in a study of blood T cell repertoires in COVID-19. Across the study: The samples span acute and convalescent COVID-19 from the United States, Italy and Spain.

V was pared by 4 bases and J by 4 bases, with 3 bases of the junction left unmatched. The CDR3 is 13 amino acids. Looked up from germline, CDR1 is SQVTM and CDR2 is ANQGSEA. The specimen sequenced was peripheral blood. The receptor was derived from a woman aged 25 to 45 with COVID-19, enrolled during active disease. J is TRBJ2-2 and V is TRBV29-1; 7 positions agree with TRBD2. The CDR3 DNA sequence: TGCAGCGTTGCGGGGGGAGGCACCGGGGAGCTGTTTTTT. Translated: CSVAGGGTGELFF.